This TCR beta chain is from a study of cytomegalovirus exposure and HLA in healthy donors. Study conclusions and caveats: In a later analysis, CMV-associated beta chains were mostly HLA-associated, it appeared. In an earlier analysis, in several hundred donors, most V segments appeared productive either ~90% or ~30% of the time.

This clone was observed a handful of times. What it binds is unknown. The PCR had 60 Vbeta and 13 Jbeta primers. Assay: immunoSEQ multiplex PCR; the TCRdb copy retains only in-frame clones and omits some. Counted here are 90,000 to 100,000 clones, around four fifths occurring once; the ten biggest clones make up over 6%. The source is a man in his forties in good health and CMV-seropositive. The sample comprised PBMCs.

CDR3 coding DNA: TGTGCCAGGACGAATGGACAGAGCACAGATACGCAGTATTTT. It codes for CARTNGQSTDTQYF. This chain uses TRBV2 with TRBJ2-3; a possible D gene is TRBD1 (6 bases). The V and J ends lost 9 bases and 0 bases respectively, with 13 bases between them. There are 14 residues in the CDR3. CDR1 and CDR2 (germline): SNHLY, FYNNEI.